Following are 27 T cell receptor beta chains from one sample sequenced in a study of cytomegalovirus exposure and HLA in healthy donors (TCRdb year 2017). Receptor libraries were prepared by the immunoSEQ multiplex PCR assay. A mixture of 60 forward primers for TCR Vbeta segments and 13 reverse primers for TCR Jbeta segments was used in the multiplex PCR. The source is immuneACCESS, and TCRdb retained only in-frame sequences with V and J called. Part of the clones is not carried over; for the studies checked, unresolved V genes explain less than half of this, and the remainder is unexplained. Across this sample there are about 210,000 clones, with about 86% seen only once. The ten biggest clones cover roughly 1.7% of the sample. Sequencing was performed on PBMCs. These receptors were obtained from a man in his forties or fifties in good health and CMV-seropositive.

In nucleotides, the CDR3 is TGTGCCAGCAGCCTCCTAGCGGGAGAAGTGCCCAACGAGCAGTACTTC. Its protein product is CASSLLAGEVPNEQYF. The chain joins TRBV4-2 to TRBJ2-7, with TRBD2 identical over 10 bases. Germline-derived CDR1 and CDR2 are LGHNA and YNFKEQ. The CDR3 has 16 amino acids. Germline trimming cut 4 bases from V and 5 bases from J; bases unmatched to any gene: 11.

The DNA of the CDR3 is TGCGCCAGCAGCCTCCGGTCTTATGGAGACGAGCAGTACTTC. Its translation: CASSLRSYGDEQYF. V gene TRBV4-1 combines with J gene TRBJ2-7; D ambiguous. CDR3 length: 14 amino acids. CDR1 and CDR2 (germline): MGHRA, YSYEKL. The ends were cut back, 4 bases at V and 5 bases at J, with 15 bases in the middle.

The chain employs TRBV28 and TRBJ2-7; D is possibly TRBD2 (6 bases). This CDR3 is 15 amino acids long. Germline CDR1 MDHEN, CDR2 SYDVKM. The V and J ends lost 1 base and 4 bases respectively, with 14 bases between them. CDR3 sequence reads: CASSLLGAGGYEQYF. Written as DNA, the CDR3 is TGTGCCAGCAGTTTATTAGGGGCAGGAGGGTACGAGCAGTACTTC.

A single count supports this clone. The chain is built from TRBV5-1 and TRBJ2-2; perhaps TRBD2 as D (8 bases). This CDR3 has 15 amino acids. The germline V and J ends were trimmed by 5 bases and 3 bases, with 14 bases remaining between them. Germline V gives CDR1 SGHRS, CDR2 YFSETQ. The chain's CDR3 is CASSYSGTDTGELFF. CDR3 bases: TGCGCCAGCAGTTATAGCGGGACAGACACCGGGGAGCTGTTTTTT.

This clone came up once. This chain connects TRBV9 to TRBJ2-1, with 9 bases matching TRBD2. V was clipped by 0 bases and J by 8 bases; unmatched bases: 9. The CDR3 consists of 16 residues. CDR1 and CDR2 (germline): SGDLS, YYNGEE. The CDR3 region has the DNA TGTGCCAGCAGCGTAGGAGTAGGGGGACTAGCCCATGAGCAGTTCTTC. This gives the protein CASSVGVGGLAHEQFF. The full variable domain, its missing parts supplied by reference TRBV9 and TRBJ2-1, is DSGVTQTPKHLITATGQRVTLRCSPRSGDLSVYWYQQSLDQGLQFLIQYYNGEERAKGNILERFSAQQFPDLHSELNLSSLELGDSALYFCASSVGVGGLAHEQFFGPGTRLTVL.

This rearrangement joins TRBV19 to TRBJ2-7, with 8 bases identical to TRBD2. Germline V gene lookup returns CDR1 LNHDA and CDR2 SQIVND (reference sequence). The V and J ends lost 1 base and 2 bases, in that order; junction bases with no gene match: 4. CDR3 length equals 15 residues. In nucleotides, the CDR3 is TGTGCCAGTAGTATAGTTAGCGGGACGGCCTACGAGCAGTACTTC. Protein: CASSIVSGTAYEQYF.

Note on this clone: One junction end disagrees with the germline gene, perhaps due to a read error. This rearrangement joins TRBV7-9 to TRBJ1-2; 10 nucleotides match TRBD1. This CDR3 contains 15 residues. Germline V gene lookup returns CDR1 SEHNR and CDR2 FQNEAQ (reference sequence). CDR3 in DNA: TGTTCCAGCAGCGCCTGGGACAGGGGCATCTATGGCTACACCTTC. Protein: CSSSAWDRGIYGYTF. Full variable domain (missing parts from reference TRBV7-9 and TRBJ1-2): DTGVSQNPRHKITKRGQNVTFRCDPISEHNRLYWYRQTLGQGPEFLTYFQNEAQLEKSRLLSDRFSAERPKGSFSTLEIQRTEQGDSAMYLCSSSAWDRGIYGYTFGSGTRLTVV.

The chain joins TRBV7-8 to TRBJ2-5; 12 nucleotides match TRBD2. The V gene's germline CDR1 is SGHVS and CDR2 FQNEAQ. CDR3 size: 16 residues. V dropped 5 bases and J dropped 4; count of bases not matched to a gene: 8. Here the CDR3 DNA reads TGTGCCAGCAGCCCTCGACTAGCGGGAGTTGTAGAGACCCAGTACTTC. Amino acid sequence: CASSPRLAGVVETQYF.

In DNA, the CDR3 is TGTGCCAGCAGCAGATCTACCGGGACTAGGGGGAACACCGGGGAGCTGTTTTTT. Translating it yields CASSRSTGTRGNTGELFF. V is TRBV9 and J is TRBJ2-2, with 8 positions matching TRBD2. Trimming cost V 4 bases and J 1 base; bases outside gene matches: 12. Germline V gene lookup returns CDR1 SGDLS and CDR2 YYNGEE. The CDR3 extends over 18 amino acids.

Only one count was recorded for this clone. The rearrangement uses TRBV11-3 and TRBJ2-1; 9 nucleotides align to TRBD1. Germline-derived CDR1 and CDR2 are SGHNT and YENEEA. The CDR3 length is 15 residues. V shed 4 bases and J 6 bases; nucleotides not matched to a gene: 7. CDR3: CASSSGQGPGNEQFF. As DNA, the CDR3 is TGTGCCAGCAGCTCTGGACAGGGGCCAGGCAATGAGCAGTTCTTC.

The chain carries TRBV5-6 and TRBJ1-2; 10 bases agree with TRBD1. Germline lookup yields CDR1 SGHDT and CDR2 YYEEEE. This CDR3 is 15 amino acids long. Trimming cost V 0 bases and J 6 bases; bases outside gene matches: 5. CDR3 residues: CASSLATGTGDGYTF. The CDR3 DNA is TGTGCCAGCAGCTTGGCCACGGGGACAGGGGATGGCTACACCTTC.

The chain links TRBV13 to TRBJ2-5; D not certain. With 0 bases removed from V and 1 base from J, the gap between germline ends came to 6 bases. The CDR3 consists of 14 residues. The germline gives CDR1 PRHDT, CDR2 FYEKMQ (reference sequence). CDR3 region: CASSLGRSQETQYF. CDR3 DNA: TGTGCCAGCAGCTTAGGTCGGAGCCAAGAGACCCAGTACTTC. Complete variable domain (other parts from reference TRBV13 and TRBJ2-5): AAGVIQSPRHLIKEKRETATLKCYPIPRHDTVYWYQQGPGQDPQFLISFYEKMQSDKGSIPDRFSAQQFSDYHSELNMSSLELGDSALYFCASSLGRSQETQYFGPGTRLLVL.

This sequence joins TRBV12-2 and TRBJ2-1; the D segment call TRBD2 is taken from the table without a DNA check. TRBV12-2 is designated a pseudogene. The CDR3 consists of 19 residues. The chain's CDR3 is CASRWIRRLAPLGYNEQFF. The CDR3 nucleotides are TGTGCAAGTCGCTGGATCCGGAGGTTGGCTCCCCTCGGGTACAATGAGCAGTTCTTC.

This clone was recorded only once. Here the CDR3 reads CASSPRTEAAKNIQYF. The CDR3 DNA reads as TGTGCCAGCAGTCCCAGGACGGAGGCGGCCAAAAACATTCAGTACTTC. This sequence joins TRBV6-6 and TRBJ2-4, with D maybe TRBD2 (5 bases). The CDR3 is 16 amino acids. Trimming took 5 bases from V and 1 from J, leaving 15 bases between them. Looked up from germline, CDR1 is MNHNY and CDR2 is SVGAGI (reference sequence).

V is TRBV5-1 and J is TRBJ2-2, with 12 nucleotides matching TRBD2. V was pared by 4 bases and J by 6 bases, with 13 bases of the junction left unmatched. CDR3 size: 18 residues. The germline gives CDR1 SGHRS, CDR2 YFSETQ. CDR3 in DNA: TGCGCCAGCAGCACGGGGCCTAGCGGGAGGGCCGCCGCCGGGGAGCTGTTTTTT. Protein: CASSTGPSGRAAAGELFF. Full variable domain (remainder filled in from reference TRBV5-1 and TRBJ2-2): KAGVTQTPRYLIKTRGQQVTLSCSPISGHRSVSWYQQTPGQGLQFLFEYFSETQRNKGNFPGRFSGRQFSNSRSEMNVSTLELGDSALYLCASSTGPSGRAAAGELFFGEGSRLTVL.

This chain connects TRBV6-5 to TRBJ1-2, with 9 bases matching TRBD1. The germline CDR1 and CDR2 sequences are MNHEY and SVGAGI. CDR3 length equals 14 residues. Trimming removed 5 bases from V and 6 bases from J; junction bases left unmatched: 7. CDR3 in amino acids: CASSTRDRVDGYTF. The CDR3 region has the DNA TGTGCCAGCAGTACCCGGGACAGGGTGGATGGCTACACCTTC.

There are a few counts of this clone. The chain recombines TRBV5-1 with TRBJ1-2; D unresolved. V was clipped by 0 bases and J by 6 bases, with 6 bases between them. This CDR3 has 12 residues. Germline CDR1 SGHRS, CDR2 YFSETQ. Written as DNA, the CDR3 is TGCGCCAGCAGCTTGGATGCGAATGGCTACACCTTC. This encodes CASSLDANGYTF.

The chain combines TRBV13 with TRBJ1-1; the match to TRBD1 covers 8 bases. Per germline, CDR1 PRHDT and CDR2 FYEKMQ (reference sequence). The CDR3 is 12 residues long. The V and J ends lost 5 bases and 7 bases, in that order; junction bases with no gene match: 3. Here the CDR3 reads CASSEGQGEAFF. CDR3 coding DNA: TGTGCCAGCAGCGAAGGACAGGGTGAAGCTTTCTTT.

This chain joins TRBV25-1 and TRBJ1-1; the match to TRBD1 covers 7 bases. The J segment lost 1 base and the V segment lost 3 bases, leaving 8 bases of the junction unmatched. Germline CDR1 is MGHDK and CDR2 is SYGVNS. This CDR3 has 16 residues. DNA of the CDR3: TGTGCCAGCAGTGAGGACAGGATATTGCAGAACACTGAAGCTTTCTTT. This encodes CASSEDRILQNTEAFF. The full variable domain, rest sourced from reference TRBV25-1 and TRBJ1-1, is EADIYQTPRYLVIGTGKKITLECSQTMGHDKMYWYQQDPGMELHLIHYSYGVNSTEKGDLSSESTVSRIRTEHFPLTLESARPSHTSQYLCASSEDRILQNTEAFFGQGTRLTVV.

The chain employs TRBV7-8 and TRBJ2-7, with D uncertain. This CDR3 is built from 13 residues. Germline V lookup: CDR1 SGHVS, CDR2 FQNEAQ. The V end lost 3 bases, the J end lost 0 bases, and 6 bases lay between the germline ends. Written as DNA, the CDR3 is TGTGCCAGCAGCTTCCCACTCTCCTACGAGCAGTACTTC. Translating it yields CASSFPLSYEQYF.

The rearrangement links TRBV6-1 to TRBJ2-1; D gene unclear. Trimming pared 1 base from V and 3 bases from J, leaving 10 bases between. The CDR3 has 15 residues. The germline V gene encodes CDR1 MNHNS and CDR2 SASEGT. In nucleotides, the CDR3 is TGTGCCAGCAGTGAAGGCCACCAGATCTACAATGAGCAGTTCTTC. Its protein product is CASSEGHQIYNEQFF.

There are a few counts of this clone. The chain's CDR3 is CAISGTLSGSGANVLTF. In nucleotides, the CDR3 is TGTGCCATCAGTGGGACTCTTAGCGGCTCTGGGGCCAACGTCCTGACTTTC. J is TRBJ2-6 and V is TRBV10-3; D is possibly TRBD2 (6 bases). V was pared by 4 bases and J by 0 bases, with 13 bases between. The CDR3 is 17 amino acids. Germline V gene data show CDR1 as ENHRY and CDR2 as SYGVKD.

The chain carries TRBV19 and TRBJ2-1; D might be TRBD1 (5 bases). Per germline, CDR1 LNHDA and CDR2 SQIVND (reference sequence). V gave up 2 bases and J gave up 4 bases, with 6 bases separating them. The CDR3 covers 13 residues. The CDR3, as DNA: TGTGCCAGTAGTATACAGGGTTACAATGAGCAGTTCTTC. Protein product: CASSIQGYNEQFF.

This clone was counted only a few times. This chain joins TRBV25-1 and TRBJ1-1, with D unresolved. V shed 4 bases and J shed 7 bases, with 7 bases lying between them. Per germline, CDR1 MGHDK and CDR2 SYGVNS. The CDR3 has 11 residues. CDR3 bases: TGTGCCAGCAGTGTCACGGGTGAAGCTTTCTTT. Translation gives CASSVTGEAFF.

Points on this clone: This sample also contains other DNA sequences that code for the same CDR3. The chain joins TRBV9 to TRBJ1-1; 9 nucleotides line up with TRBD1. Unmatched junction bases numbered 7, after V lost 4 bases and J lost 3 bases. Germline-derived CDR1 and CDR2 are SGDLS and YYNGEE. The CDR3 loop spans 15 amino acids. The CDR3 coding sequence is TGTGCCAGCAGCCCAAACAGGGGGCGCGACACTGAAGCTTTCTTT. Protein: CASSPNRGRDTEAFF.

This chain links TRBV5-4 with TRBJ2-1, with a tentative D call TRBD2 (5 bases). Trimming left V 0 bases short and J 0 bases short, with 13 bases between. The CDR3 runs 17 residues. Germline assignment: CDR1 SGHNT and CDR2 YYREEE (reference sequence). The DNA of the CDR3 is TGTGCCAGCAGCTTGGATTTAGCGTCGAGCTCCTACAATGAGCAGTTCTTC. Translating gives CASSLDLASSSYNEQFF.

The chain employs TRBV19 and TRBJ1-1, with D unclear. Looked up from germline, CDR1 is LNHDA and CDR2 is SQIVND (reference sequence). V shed 5 bases and J shed 4 bases, with 14 bases lying between them. The CDR3 is 14 residues long. The CDR3 is CASSLQWSGTEAFF. CDR3 nucleotides: TGTGCCAGTAGTCTCCAGTGGTCGGGCACTGAAGCTTTCTTT.